The rows below give T cell receptor beta chains drawn from one sample of a study of radiation and T cells in renal cell carcinoma. The method was immunoSEQ multiplex PCR; TCRdb's version includes in-frame clones alone and lacks a portion of them. The sample shows roughly 170,000 clones, about 87% of them seen only once. The source was blood, collected from a patient whose treatment included radiotherapy and nephrectomy. These receptors were collected from a woman between 45 and 65 years old with renal cell carcinoma. CDR3s include the opening cysteine and the closing phenylalanine or tryptophan. The D gene is left open where the match is weak. Clone size appears in some rows only: once, few, many, or a class for an expanded clone.

>TRBV7-3|-|TRBJ2-3|TRBD2
TGTGCCAGCAGCTTACGACTAGCCCCCGATACGCAGTATTTT
CASSLRLAPDTQYF
>TRBV4-2|-|TRBJ1-3|-
TGTGCCAGCAGCCAAGTCCCCTCTCGTACAGCCTCTGGAAACACCATATATTTT
CASSQVPSRTASGNTIYF
>TRBV9|-|TRBJ1-4|TRBD1
TGTGCCAGCAGCCTTACCGGGACAGGGTTGGGTGAAAAACTGTTTTTT
CASSLTGTGLGEKLFF
>TRBV5-1|-|TRBJ1-6|-
TGCGCCAGCAGCTTGAGCCCGGGTAGTGATTCACCCCTCCACTTT
CASSLSPGSDSPLHF
>TRBV10-1|-|TRBJ2-1|-
TGCGCCAGTTCTCGTAAAGGGGGTGGTGAGGTTTACAATGAGCAGTTCTTC
CASSRKGGGEVYNEQFF
>TRBV5-1|-|TRBJ1-1|-
TGCGCCAGCAGCCCGAGGTCGGAGTCCCTGAACACTGAAGCTTTCTTT
CASSPRSESLNTEAFF
>TRBV19|-|TRBJ1-5|-
TGTGCCAGTAGGGGCGGGGCAGGTGGCAATCAGCCCCAGCATTTT
CASRGGAGGNQPQHF
>TRBV2|-|TRBJ1-2|-
TGTGCCAGCAGTGAAATGGACACGGCTAACTATGGCTACACCTTC
CASSEMDTANYGYTF
>TRBV6-5|-|TRBJ1-1|-
TGTGCCAGCAGTTCCCTCGGGACTGGGAACACTGAAGCTTTCTTT
CASSSLGTGNTEAFF
>TRBV7-2|-|TRBJ2-7|TRBD1
TGTGCCAGCAGCTTACGACAGGGTTGGGGCTACGAGCAGTACTTC
CASSLRQGWGYEQYF
>TRBV16|-|TRBJ2-1|-
TGTGCCAGCAGCCAAGTAGATGAGCAGTTCTTC
CASSQVDEQFF
>TRBV6-6|-|TRBJ1-1|TRBD1
TGTGCCAGCAGCCCAGGACAGGTCCGTGCCCCTGAAGCTTTCTTT
CASSPGQVRAPEAFF
>TRBV19|-|TRBJ1-2|-
TGTGCCAGCAAAGATAGTACGTGGGGGCCGAACTATGGCTACACCTTC
CASKDSTWGPNYGYTF
>TRBV9|few|TRBJ1-1|-
TGTGCCAGCAGCTTAGGGGGACAGAACACTGAAGCTTTCTTT
CASSLGGQNTEAFF
>TRBV30|-|TRBJ2-5|-
TGTGCCTGGAGTGTAGAATTGAGACTAGGTGTGGCCCAGTACTTC
CAWSVELRLGVAQYF
>TRBV2|-|TRBJ2-2|-
TGTGCCAGCAGTGAAGCCCCTTACGGAGGCGTAAAGCTGTTTTTT
CASSEAPYGGVKLFF
>TRBV5-6|-|TRBJ2-5|-
TGTGCCAGCAGCTTTAGGACTCGACAAGAGACCCAGTACTTC
CASSFRTRQETQYF
>TRBV5-4|-|TRBJ1-4|TRBD1
TGTGCCAGCAGCGTCCAGGGGGATGAAAAACTGTTTTTT
CASSVQGDEKLFF
>TRBV11-2|few|TRBJ1-2|-
TGTGCCAGCAGCTTGGCCGGGGGTGGCTACACCTTC
CASSLAGGGYTF
>TRBV9|-|TRBJ1-4|TRBD1
TGTGCCAGCAGCGTCCGGACAGGGGGAAATGAAAAACTGTTTTTT
CASSVRTGGNEKLFF
>TRBV19|-|TRBJ1-2|TRBD1
TGTGCCAGTAGTATAGCGTGGGCGGACAGGGGGCCCGGGGAATATGGCTACACCTTC
CASSIAWADRGPGEYGYTF
>TRBV5-1|-|TRBJ1-1|-
TGCGCCAGCAGCTTGAACTCCAGGGCAGTAGCTTTCTTT
CASSLNSRAVAFF
>TRBV11-2|-|TRBJ2-5|TRBD2
TGTGCCAGCAGCTTGGGCGGGGGAACCCAAGAGACCCAGTACTTC
CASSLGGGTQETQYF
>TRBV10-3|-|TRBJ2-3|TRBD1
TGTGCCATCAGTGAGTCGATACAGGGGGAGGCTGGTACGCAGTATTTT
CAISESIQGEAGTQYF
>TRBV7-2|-|TRBJ1-4|-
TGTGCCAGCAGCCCCGGCGGGGGGGGGAATGAAAAACTGTTTTTT
CASSPGGGGNEKLFF
>TRBV10-3|-|TRBJ1-5|TRBD1
TGTGCCATCAGGGACGCAGGGGGCCAGCCCCAGCATTTT
CAIRDAGGQPQHF
>TRBV30|-|TRBJ2-7|-
TGTGCCTGGAGTGTAGGGGGGACCTACGAGCAGTACTTC
CAWSVGGTYEQYF
>TRBV29-1|-|TRBJ2-1|-
TGCAGCGTTGGGGGGCCGACGGTTGAGCAGTTCTTC
CSVGGPTVEQFF
>TRBV29-1|-|TRBJ1-1|TRBD1
TGCAGCGTTGAGGTAACAGGGGGCTCTGAAGCTTTCTTT
CSVEVTGGSEAFF
>TRBV7-6|-|TRBJ2-3|-
TGTGCCAGCAGCTCGCGGCGGGGACACCGCGGAGATACGCAGTATTTT
CASSSRRGHRGDTQYF
>TRBV10-1|-|TRBJ2-1|TRBD2
TGCGCCAGCAGTGGGCCTACTAGCGGGGGGCACTCCTACAATGAGCAGTTCTTC
CASSGPTSGGHSYNEQFF
>TRBV7-9|-|TRBJ1-6|-
TGTGCCAGCAGCTTTGTGACGGGGAATTCACCCCTCCACTTT
CASSFVTGNSPLHF
>TRBV5-1|-|TRBJ2-1|TRBD1
TGCGCCAGCAGCTTGGCCGGGACAGTAAGCTACAATGAGCAGTTCTTC
CASSLAGTVSYNEQFF
>TRBV29-1|-|TRBJ1-1|-
TGCAGCGTTGAGCGGACAAAGAACACTGAAGCTTTCTTT
CSVERTKNTEAFF
>TRBV5-1|-|TRBJ2-7|-
TGCGCCAGCAGCCTCACCGGGACGGGGAGTGACGAGCAGTACTTC
CASSLTGTGSDEQYF
>TRBV28|few|TRBJ1-5|-
TGTGCCAGCAGGCCATTAGGGCGGGATTATCAGCCCCAGCATTTT
CASRPLGRDYQPQHF
>TRBV19|-|TRBJ1-2|-
TGTGCCAGCGCCGTGGGAAGCAGGGTCGCCTATGGCTACACCTTC
CASAVGSRVAYGYTF
>TRBV30|-|TRBJ1-2|-
TGTGCCTGGAGTGGCGGCAGGCACTATGGCTACACCTTC
CAWSGGRHYGYTF
>TRBV5-1|-|TRBJ1-1|TRBD1
TGCGCCAGCAGCTTGGCCACCAGGGGGCTAGAAAACACTGAAGCTTTCTTT
CASSLATRGLENTEAFF
>TRBV14|-|TRBJ1-2|-
TGTGCCAGCAGCCCTCGGATCTCCCCCCGGAGTGGCTACACCTTC
CASSPRISPRSGYTF
>TRBV5-1|-|TRBJ2-6|TRBD1
TGCGCCAGCAGCTTGGGCGGGACAGGGGGCTCTGGGGCCAACGTCCTGACTTTC
CASSLGGTGGSGANVLTF